A selection of T cell receptor beta chains follows, all from one sample in a study of pediatric ulcerative colitis. Measured with immunoSEQ multiplex PCR; TCRdb has only the in-frame clones, and not every one. The sample lists 60,000 to 75,000 clones, just over 75% seen once, with around 4.9% in the top ten. The material sequenced was blood. These receptors were collected from a boy aged 10-17 years with moderate ulcerative colitis. CDR3s include the opening cysteine and the closing phenylalanine or tryptophan. The D gene is left open where the match is weak. Rows give clone size only sometimes, using once, few, many, or a class for an expanded clone.

v_call: TRBV19; cdr3_length: 10; d_call: -; clone_size: -; j_call: TRBJ2-7; cdr3_aa: CGRTSYEQYF; cdr3_nt: TGTGGACGGACCTCCTACGAGCAGTACTTC
v_call: TRBV19; cdr3_length: 13; d_call: -; clone_size: once; j_call: TRBJ1-2; cdr3_aa: CASRPRSVSGYTF; cdr3_nt: TGTGCCAGTAGGCCTCGTTCAGTTAGTGGCTACACCTTC
v_call: TRBV2; cdr3_length: 15; d_call: -; clone_size: -; j_call: TRBJ2-5; cdr3_aa: CASTVQRGPQETQYF; cdr3_nt: TGTGCCAGCACTGTTCAACGGGGGCCTCAAGAGACCCAGTACTTC
v_call: TRBV4-1; cdr3_length: 14; d_call: -; clone_size: few; j_call: TRBJ2-7; cdr3_aa: CASSQVSSSYEQYF; cdr3_nt: TGCGCCAGCAGCCAAGTCTCGAGTTCCTACGAGCAGTACTTC
v_call: TRBV5-6; cdr3_length: 12; d_call: -; clone_size: -; j_call: TRBJ1-1; cdr3_aa: CASSFFDTEAFF; cdr3_nt: TGTGCCAGCAGTTTTTTCGACACTGAAGCTTTCTTT
v_call: TRBV7-9; cdr3_length: 16; d_call: TRBD1; clone_size: -; j_call: TRBJ2-1; cdr3_aa: CASSFPWGQGRDEQFF; cdr3_nt: TGTGCCAGCAGCTTTCCCTGGGGACAGGGACGGGATGAGCAGTTCTTC
v_call: TRBV5-6; cdr3_length: 18; d_call: -; clone_size: -; j_call: TRBJ2-1; cdr3_aa: CASSPGPGKGGSYNEQFF; cdr3_nt: TGTGCCAGCAGCCCGGGGCCGGGTAAGGGGGGCTCCTACAATGAGCAGTTCTTC
v_call: TRBV7-9; cdr3_length: 16; d_call: TRBD1; clone_size: -; j_call: TRBJ2-7; cdr3_aa: CASSLLGTGGRYEQYF; cdr3_nt: TGTGCCAGCAGCTTATTGGGGACAGGGGGGCGCTACGAGCAGTACTTC
v_call: TRBV19; cdr3_length: 16; d_call: -; clone_size: -; j_call: TRBJ1-4; cdr3_aa: CASSTLLGAANEKLFF; cdr3_nt: TGTGCCAGTAGTACGCTGTTGGGGGCGGCTAATGAAAAACTGTTTTTT
v_call: TRBV7-2; cdr3_length: 18; d_call: -; clone_size: -; j_call: TRBJ1-1; cdr3_aa: CASSLGLYGQGKAAEAFF; cdr3_nt: TGTGCCAGCAGCTTAGGCTTGTATGGTCAGGGGAAGGCCGCTGAAGCTTTCTTT
v_call: TRBV9; cdr3_length: 12; d_call: -; clone_size: -; j_call: TRBJ2-1; cdr3_aa: CASSVGEGEQFF; cdr3_nt: TGTGCCAGCAGCGTAGGAGAAGGTGAGCAGTTCTTC
v_call: TRBV18; cdr3_length: 14; d_call: -; clone_size: -; j_call: TRBJ1-5; cdr3_aa: CASSPRGNGGPQHF; cdr3_nt: TGTGCCAGCTCACCACGGGGAAACGGGGGGCCCCAGCATTTT
v_call: TRBV11-1; cdr3_length: 16; d_call: TRBD2; clone_size: -; j_call: TRBJ2-7; cdr3_aa: CASSLAPWREWHEQYF; cdr3_nt: TGTGCCAGCAGCTTAGCTCCATGGCGGGAGTGGCACGAGCAGTACTTC
v_call: TRBV29-1; cdr3_length: 13; d_call: TRBD2; clone_size: -; j_call: TRBJ2-7; cdr3_aa: CSARTSGSYEQYF; cdr3_nt: TGCAGCGCCCGGACTAGCGGGAGCTACGAGCAGTACTTC
v_call: TRBV6-6; cdr3_length: 11; d_call: -; clone_size: -; j_call: TRBJ2-5; cdr3_aa: CASSPKETQYF; cdr3_nt: TGTGCCAGCAGTCCCAAAGAGACCCAGTACTTC
v_call: TRBV5-1; cdr3_length: 16; d_call: -; clone_size: -; j_call: TRBJ1-6; cdr3_aa: CASSFREGSYNSPLHF; cdr3_nt: TGCGCCAGCAGCTTTCGAGAGGGCTCCTATAATTCACCCCTCCACTTT
v_call: TRBV2; cdr3_length: 13; d_call: -; clone_size: few; j_call: TRBJ1-1; cdr3_aa: CASHESENTEAFF; cdr3_nt: TGTGCCAGCCATGAGTCAGAGAACACTGAAGCTTTCTTT
v_call: TRBV14; cdr3_length: 12; d_call: -; clone_size: few; j_call: TRBJ1-2; cdr3_aa: CASSQGPIGYTF; cdr3_nt: TGTGCCAGCAGCCAGGGCCCGATAGGCTACACCTTC
v_call: TRBV27; cdr3_length: 16; d_call: TRBD1; clone_size: -; j_call: TRBJ1-5; cdr3_aa: CASRPTGTGNNQPQHF; cdr3_nt: TGTGCCAGCAGACCCACCGGGACAGGAAACAATCAGCCCCAGCATTTT
v_call: TRBV14; cdr3_length: 12; d_call: -; clone_size: -; j_call: TRBJ2-7; cdr3_aa: CASSQAYYEQYF; cdr3_nt: TGTGCCAGCAGCCAAGCCTATTACGAGCAGTACTTC
v_call: TRBV7-2; cdr3_length: 11; d_call: -; clone_size: -; j_call: TRBJ2-7; cdr3_aa: CASSLVSEQYF; cdr3_nt: TGTGCCAGCAGCTTAGTTTCTGAGCAGTACTTC
v_call: TRBV5-4; cdr3_length: 13; d_call: -; clone_size: -; j_call: TRBJ1-1; cdr3_aa: CASSVNRSPEAFF; cdr3_nt: TGTGCCAGCAGCGTGAACAGGAGCCCTGAAGCTTTCTTT
v_call: TRBV6-5; cdr3_length: 14; d_call: -; clone_size: -; j_call: TRBJ1-2; cdr3_aa: CATAKDRMKGGYTF; cdr3_nt: TGTGCCACCGCTAAGGACAGAATGAAGGGTGGCTACACCTTC
v_call: TRBV6-5; cdr3_length: 15; d_call: TRBD1; clone_size: -; j_call: TRBJ2-3; cdr3_aa: CASRRTGANTDTQYF; cdr3_nt: TGTGCCAGCAGGCGGACAGGGGCCAACACAGATACGCAGTATTTT
v_call: TRBV6-4; cdr3_length: 15; d_call: -; clone_size: -; j_call: TRBJ2-3; cdr3_aa: CASSALWGAADTQYF; cdr3_nt: TGTGCCAGCAGTGCCCTTTGGGGAGCGGCAGATACGCAGTATTTT
v_call: TRBV7-2; cdr3_length: 16; d_call: -; clone_size: -; j_call: TRBJ2-6; cdr3_aa: CASSLLAGAGANVLTF; cdr3_nt: TGTGCCAGCAGCTTATTGGCAGGGGCTGGGGCCAACGTCCTGACTTTC
v_call: TRBV4-1; cdr3_length: 15; d_call: TRBD2; clone_size: -; j_call: TRBJ2-1; cdr3_aa: CASSGTSDLRNEQFF; cdr3_nt: TGCGCCAGCAGCGGAACTAGCGATCTTCGCAATGAGCAGTTCTTC
v_call: TRBV2; cdr3_length: 13; d_call: -; clone_size: many; j_call: TRBJ1-2; cdr3_aa: CASSARGGDGYTF; cdr3_nt: TGTGCCAGCAGTGCCAGGGGCGGTGATGGCTACACCTTC
v_call: TRBV5-1; cdr3_length: 14; d_call: -; clone_size: -; j_call: TRBJ1-3; cdr3_aa: CASSLESSGNTIYF; cdr3_nt: TGCGCCAGCAGCTTGGAAAGCTCTGGAAACACCATATATTTT
v_call: TRBV12-5; cdr3_length: 16; d_call: -; clone_size: -; j_call: TRBJ2-1; cdr3_aa: CASGPPTGQNYNEQFF; cdr3_nt: TGTGCTAGTGGTCCCCCCACGGGACAAAACTACAATGAGCAGTTCTTC
v_call: TRBV6-1; cdr3_length: 14; d_call: -; clone_size: -; j_call: TRBJ1-3; cdr3_aa: CASSEKGRRYTIYF; cdr3_nt: TGTGCCAGCAGTGAAAAGGGTAGGAGATACACCATATATTTT
v_call: TRBV21-1; cdr3_length: 14; d_call: -; clone_size: few; j_call: TRBJ1-1; cdr3_aa: CASTPQGVNTEAFF; cdr3_nt: TGTGCCAGCACCCCACAGGGCGTGAACACTGAAGCTTTCTTT
v_call: TRBV15; cdr3_length: 14; d_call: -; clone_size: -; j_call: TRBJ2-7; cdr3_aa: CATSRVVRSYEQYF; cdr3_nt: TGTGCCACCAGCAGAGTTGTCAGATCCTACGAGCAGTACTTC
v_call: TRBV7-6; cdr3_length: 13; d_call: -; clone_size: -; j_call: TRBJ2-3; cdr3_aa: CASSAGLADTQYF; cdr3_nt: TGTGCCAGCAGCGCGGGACTCGCAGATACGCAGTATTTT
v_call: TRBV5-1; cdr3_length: 16; d_call: -; clone_size: -; j_call: TRBJ2-7; cdr3_aa: CASSGAGTAASYEQYF; cdr3_nt: TGCGCCAGCAGCGGAGCCGGGACCGCGGCCTCCTACGAGCAGTACTTC
v_call: TRBV27; cdr3_length: 15; d_call: -; clone_size: -; j_call: TRBJ2-7; cdr3_aa: CASSPLRVVSYEQYF; cdr3_nt: TGTGCCAGCAGTCCTCTCAGGGTGGTCTCCTACGAGCAGTACTTC
v_call: TRBV5-4; cdr3_length: 17; d_call: -; clone_size: -; j_call: TRBJ2-2; cdr3_aa: CASTIRRGALNTGELFF; cdr3_nt: TGTGCCAGCACCATCCGGAGGGGGGCCTTAAACACCGGGGAGCTGTTTTTT
v_call: TRBV19; cdr3_length: 14; d_call: TRBD1; clone_size: -; j_call: TRBJ1-1; cdr3_aa: CASSTTGTGVEAFF; cdr3_nt: TGTGCCAGTAGTACAACCGGGACAGGGGTTGAAGCTTTCTTT
v_call: TRBV18; cdr3_length: 17; d_call: -; clone_size: -; j_call: TRBJ1-5; cdr3_aa: CASSPALRGGGNQPQHF; cdr3_nt: TGTGCCAGCTCACCAGCCCTAAGGGGAGGGGGCAATCAGCCCCAGCATTTT
v_call: TRBV5-1; cdr3_length: 15; d_call: -; clone_size: few; j_call: TRBJ1-1; cdr3_aa: CASSLAKDGGTEAFF; cdr3_nt: TGCGCCAGCAGCTTGGCCAAGGATGGGGGAACTGAAGCTTTCTTT
v_call: TRBV27; cdr3_length: 15; d_call: -; clone_size: -; j_call: TRBJ2-7; cdr3_aa: CASSSLMDSPGEQYF; cdr3_nt: TGTGCCAGCAGTTCCCTAATGGACAGTCCAGGCGAGCAGTACTTC
v_call: TRBV15; cdr3_length: 17; d_call: -; clone_size: -; j_call: TRBJ2-3; cdr3_aa: CATSRAVEVGSTDTQYF; cdr3_nt: TGTGCCACCAGCAGAGCGGTTGAGGTTGGATCGACAGATACGCAGTATTTT
v_call: TRBV15; cdr3_length: 16; d_call: TRBD2; clone_size: -; j_call: TRBJ2-1; cdr3_aa: CATSTPIAGVNNEQFF; cdr3_nt: TGTGCCACCAGCACCCCAATAGCGGGAGTCAACAATGAGCAGTTCTTC
v_call: TRBV4-1; cdr3_length: 15; d_call: -; clone_size: -; j_call: TRBJ1-5; cdr3_aa: CASSQAGTINQPQHF; cdr3_nt: TGCGCCAGCAGCCAAGCGGGGACGATCAATCAGCCCCAGCATTTT
v_call: TRBV5-6; cdr3_length: 15; d_call: TRBD2; clone_size: -; j_call: TRBJ2-7; cdr3_aa: CASSKGLAGAYEQYF; cdr3_nt: TGTGCCAGCAGCAAGGGACTAGCGGGAGCCTACGAGCAGTACTTC
v_call: TRBV14; cdr3_length: 18; d_call: -; clone_size: -; j_call: TRBJ2-7; cdr3_aa: CASSQDLGQSKFSYEQYF; cdr3_nt: TGTGCCAGCAGCCAAGATCTAGGACAGAGCAAGTTCTCCTACGAGCAGTACTTC
v_call: TRBV25-1; cdr3_length: 15; d_call: -; clone_size: -; j_call: TRBJ1-1; cdr3_aa: CASSEYKANGTEAFF; cdr3_nt: TGTGCCAGCAGTGAATATAAGGCGAACGGCACTGAAGCTTTCTTT
v_call: TRBV5-4; cdr3_length: 16; d_call: -; clone_size: once; j_call: TRBJ2-2; cdr3_aa: CASSSAAGGRPGELFF; cdr3_nt: TGTGCCAGCAGTTCCGCCGCCGGGGGGCGGCCCGGGGAGCTGTTTTTT
v_call: TRBV25-1; cdr3_length: 13; d_call: TRBD1; clone_size: -; j_call: TRBJ1-1; cdr3_aa: CASSETGGTEAFF; cdr3_nt: TGTGCCAGCAGTGAAACAGGGGGCACTGAAGCTTTCTTT